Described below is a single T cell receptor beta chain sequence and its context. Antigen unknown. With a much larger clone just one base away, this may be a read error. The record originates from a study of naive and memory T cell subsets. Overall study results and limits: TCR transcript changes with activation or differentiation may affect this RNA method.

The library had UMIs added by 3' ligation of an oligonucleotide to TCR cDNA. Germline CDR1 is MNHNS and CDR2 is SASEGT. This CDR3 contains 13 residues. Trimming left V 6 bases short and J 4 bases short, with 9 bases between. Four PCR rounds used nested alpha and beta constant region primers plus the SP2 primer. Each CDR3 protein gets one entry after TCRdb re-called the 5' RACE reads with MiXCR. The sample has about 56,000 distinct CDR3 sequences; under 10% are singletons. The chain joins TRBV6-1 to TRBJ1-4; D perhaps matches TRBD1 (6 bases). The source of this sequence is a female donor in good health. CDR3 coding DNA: TGTGCCAGCAGAGGGACAAGTAATGAAAAACTGTTTTTT. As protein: CASRGTSNEKLFF.